This T cell receptor beta chain was sequenced in a study of T cell responses to AZD1222 COVID-19 vaccine. In its sample, this clone was seen a few times. TCRdb's table, derived via immunoSEQ multiplex PCR, lists solely in-frame clones and lacks some. The profile covers tens of thousands of clones, with 84% appearing a single time and 8% to 10% taken by the ten largest. The CDR3 sequence is 15 residues long. CDR1 MNHEY and CDR2 SVGAGI come from the germline V gene. V lost 2 bases and J lost 0, with 5 bases in between. The V gene is TRBV6-5, the J gene TRBJ2-6; D is unresolved. Sequencing was performed on peripheral blood, taken on day 0 of AZD1222 vaccination. The TCR was taken from an adult in good health. The CDR3 region has the DNA TGTGCCAGCAGTTACGGGTTCTCTGGGGCCAACGTCCTGACTTTC. It is translated as CASSYGFSGANVLTF.